This TCR beta chain was observed in a study of blood T cell repertoires in COVID-19. The repertoire was sequenced with immunoSEQ multiplex PCR; TCRdb's copy has only in-frame clones and lacks some. The repertoire consists of about 330,000 clones, with approximately 85% occurring once and the leading ten covering around 1.5%. This clone was picked up one time. This CDR3 spans 13 amino acids. Trimming removed 6 bases from V and 5 bases from J, with 13 bases in between. Germline V gene lookup returns CDR1 MDHEN and CDR2 SYDVKM. V and J are TRBV28 and TRBJ1-2, with TRBD1 as a possible D gene (5 bases). Sequencing was carried out using peripheral blood. The receptor was derived from a woman between 50 and 59 years old with acute or convalescent COVID-19. The CDR3 here is CASRRQGDYGYTF. Here the CDR3 DNA reads TGTGCCAGCAGACGGCAGGGCGATTATGGCTACACCTTC.